These T cell receptor beta chains were read from a single sample in a study of response to subunit inactivated influenza vaccine. TCRdb itself ran the RT-PCR reads through MiXCR, one entry per CDR3 protein. Counted here are under 850,000 distinct CDR3 sequences, around a sixth occurring once; the ten biggest clones make up 11%. This material consisted of PBMCs from blood, taken more than 4 days after vaccination. These receptors originate from a man between 45 and 60 years old who received an inactivated influenza vaccine. Both conserved end residues are part of each CDR3. The D gene is left open where the match is weak. Only part of the rows carry a size: once, few, many, or a class if the clone is expanded.

size,D,V,J,DNA,CDR3
.,.,TRBV6-5,TRBJ2-7,TGTGCCAGCAGTTACTCGATTAGGGGCTCCTACGAGCAGTACTTC,CASSYSIRGSYEQYF
.,.,TRBV20-1,TRBJ1-2,TGCAGTGCTAGGGTGACAGGCATTTATGGCTACACCTTC,CSARVTGIYGYTF
.,.,TRBV29-1,TRBJ2-7,TGCAGCGTTGAAGATTCAGTTTACCAGCAGTACTTC,CSVEDSVYQQYF
many,TRBD2,TRBV4-3,TRBJ2-7,TGCGCCAGCAGCCAAGCCGGACTAGCGCACGAGCAGTACTTC,CASSQAGLAHEQYF
.,TRBD1,TRBV20-1,TRBJ2-1,TGCAGTGCTCGGACAGGGTCGAAGCTCGAGAGGAATGAGCAGTTCTTC,CSARTGSKLERNEQFF
.,.,TRBV11-2,TRBJ2-3,TGTGCCAGCAGCTTAGTGGGGTACACAGATACGCAGTATTTT,CASSLVGYTDTQYF
few,.,TRBV21-1,TRBJ1-6,TGTGCCAGCAGCAAAGCGAGGCTACCCTATAATTCACCCCTCCACTTT,CASSKARLPYNSPLHF
many,.,TRBV5-5,TRBJ2-1,TGTGCCAGCAGCTTGAATTACGGAACGGTCTACAATGAGCAGTTCTTC,CASSLNYGTVYNEQFF
.,.,TRBV6-5,TRBJ2-7,TGTGCCAGCAGTTACTTGGGCTATAGCTACGAGCAGTACTTC,CASSYLGYSYEQYF
many,.,TRBV24-1,TRBJ2-3,TGTGCCACCAGTGACCCCGGGACCCCGCTCGGTACGCAGTATTTT,CATSDPGTPLGTQYF
.,.,TRBV3-1,TRBJ2-1,TGTGCCAGCAGCCTGACGGGGTATCTAGGTAATGAGCAGTTCTTC,CASSLTGYLGNEQFF
.,.,TRBV28,TRBJ2-1,TGTGCGGTAGAACGAGGGGTCAATGAGCAGTTCTTC,CAVERGVNEQFF
.,TRBD2,TRBV20-1,TRBJ2-7,TGCAGTGCTCCCCGCTCTCTAGCGGGAGTTGTTGAGCAGTACTTC,CSAPRSLAGVVEQYF
many,.,TRBV12-3/TRBV12-4,TRBJ1-1,TGTGCCAGCAATCACCGAGGGGGGACTGAAGCTTTCTTT,CASNHRGGTEAFF
few,.,TRBV27,TRBJ1-6,TGTGCCAGCTCTTTTGAGTTTAGCTCCTATAATTCACCCCTCCACTTT,CASSFEFSSYNSPLHF
few,.,TRBV20-1,TRBJ2-3,TGCAGTGCTAGTGGGATCGGGACTCGATACACAGATACGCAGTATTTT,CSASGIGTRYTDTQYF
.,.,TRBV15,TRBJ2-3,TGTGCCACCAGCAGAGATATAGGTCGGGGCACAGATACGCAGTATTTT,CATSRDIGRGTDTQYF
many,TRBD1,TRBV24-1,TRBJ1-2,TGTGCCACCAGTGCGGGGACAGTCTATGGCTACACCTTC,CATSAGTVYGYTF
few,TRBD2,TRBV7-2,TRBJ2-5,TGTGCCAGCAGCTTAGGATTCAGCGGGAGGGAGAGAGAGACCCAGTACTTC,CASSLGFSGRERETQYF
.,TRBD2,TRBV30,TRBJ2-1,TGTGCCTGGAGGGGGACTAGCGGGGGGTACAATGAGCAGTTCTTC,CAWRGTSGGYNEQFF
.,TRBD2,TRBV29-1,TRBJ2-5,TGCAGCGTTGAGTCTAGCGGGGAGACCCAGTACTTC,CSVESSGETQYF
.,TRBD1,TRBV7-6,TRBJ2-2,TGTGCCAGCAGCAATCGACAGGGGGGACCCGGGGAGCTGTTTTTT,CASSNRQGGPGELFF
few,TRBD1,TRBV7-2,TRBJ2-7,TGTGCCAGCAGCGATACAGGGGGACCCTACGAGCAGTACTTC,CASSDTGGPYEQYF
.,TRBD1,TRBV24-1,TRBJ1-1,TGTGCCACCAGCTCCGGGACAGAGAACACTGAAGCTTTCTTT,CATSSGTENTEAFF
.,TRBD1,TRBV3-1,TRBJ2-7,TGTGCCAGCAGCCAAGATGGGACAGGGCGTCCCTACGAGCAGTACTTC,CASSQDGTGRPYEQYF
.,.,TRBV12-3/TRBV12-4,TRBJ2-5,TGTGCCAGCAGTGAGGGTTCGGGAGAGACCCAGTACTTC,CASSEGSGETQYF
.,.,TRBV3-1,TRBJ1-2,TGTGCCAGCAGCCAAGATGTGACATATGGCTACACCTTC,CASSQDVTYGYTF
.,TRBD1,TRBV5-5,TRBJ2-2,TGTGCCAGCAGCTTTGAGGGACAGGGACACACCGGGGAGCTGTTTTTT,CASSFEGQGHTGELFF
many,.,TRBV12-3/TRBV12-4,TRBJ2-7,TGTGCCAGCAGTTTCTCATTCGAGCAGTACTTC,CASSFSFEQYF
many,.,TRBV10-3,TRBJ2-3,TGTGCCATCAGTGAGGCGGTGTACTCCTCTCCTAGCACAGATACGCAGTATTTT,CAISEAVYSSPSTDTQYF
many,.,TRBV20-1,TRBJ2-7,TGCAGTGCTAGACAGGGCCCCACCTACGAGCAGTACTTC,CSARQGPTYEQYF
.,.,TRBV12-3/TRBV12-4,TRBJ2-2,TGTGCCAGCACTCCCTTCTACGCCGGGGAGCTGTTTTTT,CASTPFYAGELFF
.,TRBD1,TRBV7-2,TRBJ2-1,TGTGCCAGCAGCTTGGACAGGGTTCGTATAGGCAATGAGCAGTTCTTC,CASSLDRVRIGNEQFF
.,TRBD1,TRBV12-3/TRBV12-4,TRBJ2-4,TGTGCCAGCAGTTTAGGGACAGGGGGGGCCAAAAACATTCAGTACTTC,CASSLGTGGAKNIQYF
few,TRBD1,TRBV29-1,TRBJ2-7,TGCAGCGTTGCCTGGATGGACAGGGGGCTGAGGGAGCAGTACTTC,CSVAWMDRGLREQYF
.,.,TRBV20-1,TRBJ2-5,TGCAGTGCTGGCCGGGCAGGTGGGGGAGGAGGCCAGTACTTC,CSAGRAGGGGGQYF
.,TRBD2,TRBV20-1,TRBJ2-1,TGCAGTGCTAGAGATTTGATTAGCGGGAGAGAGTCCTACAATGAGCAGTTCTTC,CSARDLISGRESYNEQFF
few,.,TRBV29-1,TRBJ1-1,TGCAGCGTTGAAGACCCAGGGGCCACTGAAGCTTTCTTT,CSVEDPGATEAFF
few,TRBD1,TRBV9,TRBJ2-2,TGTGCCAGCAGCGCGACAGGGGCCTTGAACACCGGGGAGCTGTTTTTT,CASSATGALNTGELFF